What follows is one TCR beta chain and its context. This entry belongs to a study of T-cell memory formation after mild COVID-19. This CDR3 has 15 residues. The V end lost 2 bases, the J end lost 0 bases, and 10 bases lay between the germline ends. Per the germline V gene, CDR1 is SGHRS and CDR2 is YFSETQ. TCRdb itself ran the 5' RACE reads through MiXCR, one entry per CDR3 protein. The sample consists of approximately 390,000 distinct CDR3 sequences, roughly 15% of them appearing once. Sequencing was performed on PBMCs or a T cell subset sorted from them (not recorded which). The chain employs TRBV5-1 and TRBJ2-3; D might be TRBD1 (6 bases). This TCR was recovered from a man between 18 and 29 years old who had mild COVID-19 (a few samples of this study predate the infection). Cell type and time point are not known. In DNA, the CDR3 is TGCGCCAGCAGCTTTTCGGACAGAAGCACAGATACGCAGTATTTT. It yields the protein CASSFSDRSTDTQYF.